The 26 T cell receptor beta chains below were found in one sample sequenced in a study of control samples from healthy donors and cancer patients (dated by TCRdb to 2020 to 2021). The receptor library was made with the immunoSEQ multiplex PCR assay. TCRdb's version of the immuneACCESS table is confined to in-frame rearrangements and falls short of the full clone set. An unresolved V gene accounts for under half of the shortfall where checked; the remainder is of unknown origin. Across this sample there are over 150,000 clones, with 85% to 95% seen only once. The ten largest clones represent 5.7% of the sample. Material for sequencing was blood. The origin of the receptors is a man aged 35 to 55 in good health.

The chain has TRBV27 and TRBJ1-1; 7 bases match TRBD1. CDR3 length equals 13 residues. V lost 5 bases and J lost 7; bases outside the gene matches: 7. Looked up from germline, CDR1 is MNHEY and CDR2 is SMNVEV (reference sequence). The CDR3 DNA follows: TGTGCCAGCAGTCGTACAGGGGTAAATGAAGCTTTCTTT. Amino acid sequence: CASSRTGVNEAFF.

The V and J genes are TRBV10-2 and TRBJ1-1, with 8 bases aligning to TRBD1. The CDR3 has 15 amino acids. J lost 5 bases, V lost 4 bases, and 9 bases had no gene match. Germline-derived CDR1 and CDR2 are WSHSY and SAAADI. The CDR3 reads CASSVLDRGWTEAFF. The CDR3 region has the DNA TGCGCCAGCAGTGTGCTAGACAGGGGCTGGACTGAAGCTTTCTTT.

This clone appeared a single time. The chain uses TRBV10-3 and TRBJ1-6; weak D call: TRBD1 (6 bases). The ends were cut back, 1 base at V and 6 bases at J, with 7 bases in the middle. The CDR3 runs 14 residues. Germline V gives CDR1 ENHRY, CDR2 SYGVKD. CDR3 DNA: TGTGCCATCAGTGAGTGGACAGTTAATTCACCCCTCCACTTT. Residues: CAISEWTVNSPLHF.

Only one count was recorded for this clone. The chain links TRBV7-6 to TRBJ1-2; 8 bases map to TRBD1. Germline V gene sequence: CDR1 SGHVS, CDR2 FNYEAQ. The CDR3 has 17 residues. Trimming cost V 2 bases and J 0 bases; bases outside gene matches: 8. The CDR3 reads CASSLLPPTGANYGYTF. CDR3 coding DNA: TGTGCCAGCAGCTTACTCCCCCCGACAGGGGCTAACTATGGCTACACCTTC.

In its sample, this clone was seen a few times. This chain uses TRBV14 with TRBJ2-2, with 9 bases matching TRBD2. This CDR3 is 17 amino acids long. From germline, CDR1 is SGHDN and CDR2 FVKESK. Trimming took 4 bases from V and 5 from J; bases not matched to a gene: 11. Written as DNA, the CDR3 is TGTGCCAGCAGCCGAATAGCGGGGGCCCCCAGGACCGGGGAGCTGTTTTTT. Its translation is CASSRIAGAPRTGELFF.

This chain joins TRBV5-1 and TRBJ1-4; D unresolved. V shed 0 bases and J shed 8 bases, with 8 bases lying between them. Germline CDR1 and CDR2: SGHRS and YFSETQ. The CDR3 totals 13 residues. The CDR3 sequence: CASSLGGGEKLFF. The CDR3 bases are TGCGCCAGCAGCTTGGGGGGTGGAGAAAAACTGTTTTTT.

The J gene is TRBJ2-1, the V gene TRBV19; D possibly uses TRBD1 or TRBD2 (6 bases each). The CDR3 covers 13 residues. The germline gives CDR1 LNHDA, CDR2 SQIVND (reference sequence). The V and J ends lost 3 bases and 7 bases respectively, with 10 bases between them. CDR3 nucleotides: TGTGCCAGTAGTATCGGAGGGGGGAATGAGCAGTTCTTC. Its translation: CASSIGGGNEQFF.

Worth noting for this clone: An end of the junction differs from the germline gene, which may be a read error. The chain has TRBV4-2 and TRBJ1-1; 8 bases are shared with TRBD1. Germline V gene lookup returns CDR1 LGHNA and CDR2 YNFKEQ. The CDR3 length is 12 residues. CDR3 coding DNA: TGTGCCAGCAGCCACCCGGGACAGGCGCTACGCTTT. This sequence encodes CASSHPGQALRF.

This clone was recorded only once. The gene calls are TRBV18 and TRBJ1-5, with no clear D. Trimming cost V 2 bases and J 3 bases, with 5 bases left between them. The CDR3 runs to 13 residues. Per germline, CDR1 KGHSH and CDR2 LQKENI. CDR3: CASSPTANQPQHF. Written as DNA, the CDR3 is TGTGCCAGCTCACCAACCGCCAATCAGCCCCAGCATTTT.

CDR3 residues: CASSLTVEPEAFF. As DNA, the CDR3 is TGTGCCAGCAGCTTGACCGTAGAGCCTGAAGCTTTCTTT. The rearrangement links TRBV7-9 to TRBJ1-1; no reliable D call. The V and J ends lost 3 bases and 6 bases respectively, with 11 bases between them. CDR1 is SEHNR and CDR2 is FQNEAQ in the germline V gene (reference sequence). This CDR3 has 13 residues.

V usage is TRBV6-2 or TRBV6-3 and J usage is TRBJ2-3; TRBD1 is a possible D gene (6 bases). Trimming pared 2 bases from V and 4 bases from J, leaving 22 bases between. The germline gives CDR1 MNHEY, CDR2 SVGEGT. The CDR3 covers 18 residues. The CDR3 protein is CASSYPSAGGGTPDTQYF. CDR3 DNA sequence: TGTGCCAGCAGTTACCCCTCCGCGGGTGGGGGCACGCCAGATACGCAGTATTTT.

This clone appeared a single time. This chain joins TRBV7-2 and TRBJ2-6; D perhaps matches TRBD2 (6 bases). The CDR3 length is 17 residues. The germline V gene has CDR1 SGHTA and CDR2 FQGNSA. Trimming left V 7 bases short and J 1 base short, with 17 bases between. The CDR3, as DNA: TGTGCCAGCACCGCGTGGGATCGGGGGTCTGGGGCCAACGTCCTGACTTTC. Translated, it gives CASTAWDRGSGANVLTF.

This chain connects TRBV27 to TRBJ1-2; 7 positions agree with TRBD1. The length of the CDR3 is 14 residues. V gave up 2 bases and J gave up 3 bases; unmatched junction bases: 3. Germline CDR1 is MNHEY and CDR2 is SMNVEV (reference sequence). The CDR3 region has the DNA TGTGCCAGCAGTTTAAGAGGGGGCGACTATGGCTACACCTTC. Protein sequence: CASSLRGGDYGYTF.

The rearrangement joins TRBV28 to TRBJ1-5; 7 bases agree with TRBD1. The CDR3 is 11 residues long. Germline-derived CDR1 and CDR2 are MDHEN and SYDVKM. V was clipped by 9 bases and J by 5 bases; unmatched bases: 1. In nucleotides, the CDR3 is TGTGCCAGTACAGGGGATCAGCCCCAGCATTTT. This gives the protein CASTGDQPQHF. Looking up the rest from reference TRBV28 and TRBJ1-5 gives the full variable domain: DVKVTQSSRYLVKRTGEKVFLECVQDMDHENMFWYRQDPGLGLRLIYFSYDVKMKEKGDIPEGYSVSREKKERFSLILESASTNQTSMYLCASTGDQPQHFGDGTRLSIL.

The chain uses TRBV5-1 and TRBJ2-1; a possible D gene is TRBD1 (6 bases). Germline CDR1 reads SGHRS; CDR2 reads YFSETQ. The CDR3 extends over 15 amino acids. Trimming shortened V by 4 bases and J by 2 bases, and 13 bases separated the two germline ends. The CDR3 nucleotides read TGCGCCAGCAGCCAAGGGGGTCCCACCTACAATGAGCAGTTCTTC. Its translation is CASSQGGPTYNEQFF.

This clone showed up just a few times. V and J are TRBV7-2 and TRBJ1-2; TRBD1 matches at 9 bases. The V segment lost 5 bases and the J segment 8 bases; nucleotides outside the gene matches: 9. CDR3 length: 14 residues. Germline CDR1 SGHTA, CDR2 FQGNSA. The CDR3 loop is CASSPGTGYGGYTF. DNA for the CDR3: TGTGCCAGCAGCCCCGGGACAGGGTATGGGGGCTACACCTTC. The full variable domain, rest sourced from reference TRBV7-2 and TRBJ1-2, is GAGVSQSPSNKVTEKGKDVELRCDPISGHTALYWYRQSLGQGLEFLIYFQGNSAPDKSGLPSDRFSAERTGGSVSTLTIQRTQQEDSAVYLCASSPGTGYGGYTFGSGTRLTVV.

This clone is a singleton in its sample. CDR3 protein: CASNEVVDSEQFF. CDR3 DNA: TGTGCCAGCAACGAGGTGGTCGATAGTGAGCAGTTCTTC. The chain uses TRBV5-4 and TRBJ2-1; D not certain. V lost 6 bases to trimming and J lost 9 bases, with 16 bases between them. The CDR3 runs 13 residues. CDR1 and CDR2 from the germline V gene are SGHNT and YYREEE (reference sequence).

This clone was picked up one time. The V and J genes are TRBV3-1 (or the pseudogene TRBV3-2) and TRBJ2-7; no definite D call. CDR3 length: 12 residues. Trimming removed 4 bases from V and 3 bases from J, with 7 bases in between. Germline V gives CDR1 LGHDT, CDR2 YNNKEL (reference sequence). The CDR3 DNA is TGTGCCAGCAGCCGCAACGGCTACGAGCAGTACTTC. This translates into CASSRNGYEQYF.

The gene calls are TRBV27 and TRBJ2-3, with unresolved D. The ends were cut back, 0 bases at V and 6 bases at J, with 10 bases in the middle. The CDR3 runs 14 residues. Per germline, CDR1 MNHEY and CDR2 SMNVEV (reference sequence). CDR3 residues: CASSLSTSMDTQYF. CDR3 sequence (DNA): TGTGCCAGCAGTTTATCGACCAGTATGGATACGCAGTATTTT.

This chain joins TRBV10-2 and TRBJ1-1; D is possibly TRBD1 (6 bases). The V end was cut by 7 bases, the J end by 6 bases, with 15 bases between. The germline V gene has CDR1 WSHSY and CDR2 SAAADI. CDR3 length equals 13 residues. The CDR3 coding sequence is TGCGCCAGCAACCCCAGACAGGTTGCTGAAGCTTTCTTT. Amino acids: CASNPRQVAEAFF.

This rearrangement joins TRBV6-5 to TRBJ1-1, with 7 bases aligning to TRBD1. The CDR3 has 13 amino acids. J was trimmed by 0 bases and V by 9 bases; bases with no gene match: 4. Germline V gene sequence: CDR1 MNHEY, CDR2 SVGAGI. CDR3 nucleotides: TGTGCCAGTGGACAGGTCCTGAACACTGAAGCTTTCTTT. Its translation is CASGQVLNTEAFF.

V and J are TRBV5-6 and TRBJ1-4, with D tentatively TRBD1 (5 bases). The CDR3 runs 15 residues. V dropped 1 base and J dropped 5 bases, with 12 bases sitting between them. The germline gives CDR1 SGHDT, CDR2 YYEEEE. The CDR3 DNA follows: TGTGCCAGCAGCTTGACCGGGACGTTGAATGAAAAACTGTTTTTT. It is translated as CASSLTGTLNEKLFF.

The rearrangement links TRBV6-5 to TRBJ1-1; TRBD1 matches 7 bases. The germline gives CDR1 MNHEY, CDR2 SVGAGI. CDR3 length: 13 residues. V trimming: 8 bases; J trimming: 3 bases; junction bases outside the gene matches: 6. This chain's CDR3 is CASGLTGDTEAFF. CDR3 nucleotides: TGTGCCAGCGGACTAACAGGGGACACTGAAGCTTTCTTT.

The chain links TRBV4-1 to TRBJ2-3, with D hard to call. The germline V and J ends were trimmed by 2 bases and 6 bases, with 12 bases remaining between them. Per germline, CDR1 MGHRA and CDR2 YSYEKL. The CDR3 has 14 amino acids. The CDR3 coding sequence is TGCGCCAGCAGCCAACCGACACCCATGGATACGCAGTATTTT. It specifies CASSQPTPMDTQYF.

CDR3 protein: CASSLAASNYGYTF. The CDR3 DNA reads as TGTGCCAGCAGCTTAGCCGCGTCTAACTATGGCTACACCTTC. This chain links TRBV11-2 with TRBJ1-2; no reliable D call. V was trimmed by 1 base and J by 0 bases, leaving 6 bases between them. The germline gives CDR1 SGHAT, CDR2 FQNNGV. The length of the CDR3 is 14 residues. Combining the CDR3 with reference TRBV11-2 and TRBJ1-2 gives the whole variable domain EAGVAQSPRYKIIEKRQSVAFWCNPISGHATLYWYQQILGQGPKLLIQFQNNGVVDDSQLPKDRFSAERLKGVDSTLKIQPAKLEDSAVYLCASSLAASNYGYTFGSGTRLTVV.

The chain combines TRBV19 with TRBJ2-2; 7 bases map to TRBD1. Trimming took 6 bases from V and 0 from J; bases not matched to a gene: 7. The germline gives CDR1 LNHDA, CDR2 SQIVND (reference sequence). This CDR3 comprises 16 residues. The CDR3 nucleotides are TGTGCCAGTAGATACCGGGACAGCGCGAACACCGGGGAGCTGTTTTTT. Its translation is CASRYRDSANTGELFF.